The 19 T cell receptor beta chains below were found in one sample sequenced in a study of cytomegalovirus exposure and HLA in healthy donors. 13 Jbeta primers and 60 Vbeta primers were used for the PCR. Profiled with immunoSEQ multiplex PCR; TCRdb holds only in-frame clones, not every one. The repertoire holds roughly 99,000 clones, with about four fifths as singletons. What was sequenced was PBMCs. The receptors shown here come from a man between 25 and 39 years old in good health and CMV-seropositive.

The V gene is TRBV11-3, the J gene TRBJ2-7, with TRBD1 as a possible D gene (5 bases). Germline V CDR1 and CDR2: SGHNT, YENEEA. Between the trimmed V and J ends, which lost 1 base and 4 bases, there was a span of 14 bases. The CDR3 sequence is 15 residues long. CDR3 amino acids: CASSLAIRVGYEQYF. The CDR3 region has the DNA TGTGCCAGCAGCTTAGCTATCAGGGTGGGATACGAGCAGTACTTC.

The chain joins TRBV5-6 to TRBJ1-4, with TRBD1 as a possible D gene (6 bases). This CDR3 has 13 amino acids. Germline CDR1 SGHDT, CDR2 YYEEEE. Trimming took off 1 base at V and 8 bases at J, with 9 bases between the two ends. The DNA for the CDR3 is TGTGCCAGCAGCTTGTACAGGGTGGAAAAACTGTTTTTT. Translating gives CASSLYRVEKLFF. The entire variable domain, with the rest obtained from reference TRBV5-6 and TRBJ1-4, is as follows: DAGVTQSPTHLIKTRGQQVTLRCSPKSGHDTVSWYQQALGQGPQFIFQYYEEEERQRGNFPDRFSGHQFPNYSSELNVNALLLGDSALYLCASSLYRVEKLFFGSGTQLSVL.

This sequence joins TRBV4-1 and TRBJ2-1; 8 bases match TRBD2. CDR3 length: 18 amino acids. Germline V gene sequence: CDR1 MGHRA, CDR2 YSYEKL. Trimming removed 0 bases from V and 7 bases from J; junction bases left unmatched: 14. The CDR3 coding sequence is TGCGCCAGCAGCCAAGATAGGGGGAGGATAGCGGGGACTAATGAGCAGTTCTTC. Encoded protein: CASSQDRGRIAGTNEQFF.

The rearrangement joins TRBV4-1 to TRBJ1-3, with TRBD1 as a possible D gene (6 bases). Trimming took off 4 bases at V and 8 bases at J, with 12 bases between the two ends. CDR3 length: 13 amino acids. Germline-derived CDR1 and CDR2 are MGHRA and YSYEKL. The CDR3 DNA is TGCGCCAGCAGCCCTTCAGGGGTGGACACCATATATTTT. Its protein product is CASSPSGVDTIYF.

This chain joins TRBV28 and TRBJ1-2; D is undetermined. V was pared by 4 bases and J by 3 bases, with 12 bases between. Germline V gene lookup returns CDR1 MDHEN and CDR2 SYDVKM. The CDR3 loop spans 14 amino acids. CDR3 in amino acids: CASSSMEAHYGYTF. Here the CDR3 DNA reads TGTGCCAGCAGTTCTATGGAGGCACACTATGGCTACACCTTC.

V gene TRBV21-1 combines with J gene TRBJ1-5; TRBD1 is taken as the D call from the table, unchecked against the DNA. TRBV21-1 is recorded as a pseudogene. The CDR3 runs to 15 residues. CDR3: CASSKARHLNQPQHF. DNA for the CDR3: TGTGCCAGCAGCAAAGCGCGACATTTGAATCAGCCCCAGCATTTT.

The chain recombines TRBV10-3 with TRBJ1-2; 9 bases match TRBD1. Trimming removed 5 bases from V and 5 bases from J; junction bases left unmatched: 9. In germline, CDR1 is ENHRY, CDR2 SYGVKD. CDR3 length: 15 amino acids. Written as DNA, the CDR3 is TGTGCCATCAGTTACTCCGGGACAGGGTCGTATGGCTACACCTTC. Protein sequence: CAISYSGTGSYGYTF.

Remarks on this clone: The same CDR3 arises from other DNA sequences in this sample as well. The rearrangement uses TRBV10-3 and TRBJ2-5; the match to TRBD2 covers 9 bases. The CDR3 is 15 amino acids. The V gene's germline CDR1 is ENHRY and CDR2 SYGVKD. Germline trimming cut 0 bases from V and 3 bases from J; bases unmatched to any gene: 2. CDR3 in DNA: TGTGCCATCAGTGAGTCACCTAGCGGGGAAGAGACCCAGTACTTC. The encoded protein is CAISESPSGEETQYF.

The genes are TRBV11-3 and TRBJ2-5; 7 positions agree with TRBD2. Germline CDR1 and CDR2: SGHNT and YENEEA. Germline trimming cut 0 bases from V and 7 bases from J; bases unmatched to any gene: 17. This CDR3 comprises 18 residues. CDR3 amino acids: CASSLDLGTTTIRGTQYF. CDR3 bases: TGTGCCAGCAGCTTAGATCTGGGGACTACCACCATAAGGGGGACCCAGTACTTC.

The chain uses TRBV5-1 and TRBJ2-7, with TRBD1 identical over 8 bases. The CDR3 contains 15 residues. V lost 4 bases to trimming and J lost 2 bases; unmatched junction nucleotides: 8. CDR1 is SGHRS and CDR2 is YFSETQ in the germline V gene. CDR3 region: CASSRQGQATYEQYF. CDR3 nucleotides: TGCGCCAGCAGCCGCCAGGGACAGGCAACCTACGAGCAGTACTTC.

The rearrangement links TRBV7-9 to TRBJ2-3, with D possibly matching TRBD2 (7 bases). The CDR3 runs 17 residues. Between the trimmed V and J ends, which lost 7 bases and 3 bases, there was a span of 23 bases. Germline CDR1 SEHNR, CDR2 FQNEAQ (reference sequence). The CDR3 bases are TGTGCCAGCAACCCGCTGAAGGGGGGGGGAGGGACAGATACGCAGTATTTT. Its translation is CASNPLKGGGGTDTQYF.

The chain uses TRBV5-6 and TRBJ1-1; TRBD1 matches at 10 bases. CDR1 and CDR2 from the germline V gene are SGHDT and YYEEEE. The length of the CDR3 is 16 residues. J gave up 3 bases and V 8 bases, and 13 bases lay outside the gene matches. The CDR3 loop reads CARRQGAAFVHTEAFF. The CDR3, as DNA: TGTGCCAGGAGACAGGGGGCGGCTTTTGTTCACACTGAAGCTTTCTTT.

Only a few counts were recorded for this clone. The V gene is TRBV6-1, the J gene TRBJ2-1, with 7 bases that match TRBD2. V was pared by 1 base and J by 12 bases, with 12 bases of the junction left unmatched. The CDR3 loop spans 15 amino acids. Germline-derived CDR1 and CDR2 are MNHNS and SASEGT. The CDR3 sequence: CASSEVWTSKLGQFF. CDR3 DNA: TGTGCCAGCAGTGAAGTTTGGACTAGTAAGTTAGGGCAGTTCTTC.

The V and J genes are TRBV14 and TRBJ2-2; D gene uncertain. V lost 4 bases to trimming and J lost 5 bases, with 17 bases between them. This CDR3 spans 16 amino acids. Germline loops: CDR1 SGHDN, CDR2 FVKESK. The CDR3 sequence is CASSLHLQPGTGELFF. CDR3 bases: TGTGCCAGCAGCCTCCATCTTCAACCCGGGACCGGGGAGCTGTTTTTT.

The rearrangement links TRBV5-1 to TRBJ2-3; 8 bases align to TRBD2. The germline gives CDR1 SGHRS, CDR2 YFSETQ. The CDR3 loop spans 14 amino acids. The junction had 6 bases not matched to a gene; V was cut back by 4 bases and J by 5 bases. As DNA, the CDR3 is TGCGCCAGCAGCCCCGGACTAGCCCTAGATACGCAGTATTTT. This encodes CASSPGLALDTQYF. Based on the CDR3 plus reference TRBV5-1 and TRBJ2-3, the full variable domain is KAGVTQTPRYLIKTRGQQVTLSCSPISGHRSVSWYQQTPGQGLQFLFEYFSETQRNKGNFPGRFSGRQFSNSRSEMNVSTLELGDSALYLCASSPGLALDTQYFGPGTRLTVL.

The chain links TRBV4-1 to TRBJ2-1; D is perhaps TRBD1 (6 bases). The V and J ends lost 0 bases and 2 bases respectively, with 8 bases between them. Germline-derived CDR1 and CDR2 are MGHRA and YSYEKL. This CDR3 is built from 15 residues. The CDR3 DNA sequence: TGCGCCAGCAGCCAAGAAAGGGACACCTACAATGAGCAGTTCTTC. Its protein is CASSQERDTYNEQFF.

Only a few counts were recorded for this clone. The rearrangement links TRBV27 to TRBJ1-2; 12 nucleotides match TRBD1. The CDR3 runs to 17 residues. Unmatched junction bases numbered 11, after V lost 1 base and J lost 8 bases. Germline CDR1 reads MNHEY; CDR2 reads SMNVEV (reference sequence). Here the CDR3 reads CASSLWSTGQGAGGYTF. CDR3 sequence (DNA): TGTGCCAGCAGTTTATGGTCCACGGGACAGGGGGCAGGGGGCTACACCTTC.

This rearrangement joins TRBV29-1 to TRBJ1-1; 7 nucleotides line up with TRBD1. V gave up 7 bases and J gave up 5 bases; unmatched junction bases: 13. CDR1 and CDR2 from the germline V gene are SQVTM and ANQGSEA. The CDR3 extends over 14 amino acids. The CDR3 reads CSARGGAGLTEAFF. The CDR3 DNA follows: TGCAGCGCCAGAGGGGGCGCAGGGTTAACTGAAGCTTTCTTT.

This sequence joins TRBV19 and TRBJ2-7; 9 bases are shared with TRBD1. V shed 5 bases, J shed 2 bases, and the junction held 19 bases outside the gene matches. Per the germline V gene, CDR1 is LNHDA and CDR2 is SQIVND (reference sequence). CDR3 size: 19 residues. In nucleotides, the CDR3 is TGTGCCAGTAGTGGAACCGGGACAGGGTTTCTGCTGAGCCCCTACGAGCAGTACTTC. As protein: CASSGTGTGFLLSPYEQYF.